A single sample gave rise to the 23 T cell receptor beta chains below, sequenced in a study of blood T cell repertoires in COVID-19. Some clones are missing from TCRdb's copy, which holds only in-frame ones; the method was immunoSEQ multiplex PCR. The table has 270,000 or so clones, about nine tenths seen once. Sequences were obtained from peripheral blood. The receptors shown here come from a woman in her thirties with active or convalescent COVID-19.

This clone occurred a few times. J is TRBJ1-3 and V is TRBV2, with D perhaps TRBD1 (5 bases). The CDR3 runs 13 residues. Germline V gene sequence: CDR1 SNHLY, CDR2 FYNNEI. Trimming removed 8 bases from V and 2 bases from J, with 10 bases in between. CDR3 loop: CASSQGPGNTIYF. CDR3 bases: TGTGCCAGCTCTCAGGGTCCTGGAAACACCATATATTTT.

V is TRBV6-2 or TRBV6-3 and J is TRBJ2-7; no clear D gene. This CDR3 contains 14 residues. Germline V gene data show CDR1 as MNHEY and CDR2 as SVGEGT. V lost 0 bases to trimming and J lost 1 base, with 7 bases between them. The CDR3: CASSYSGSSYEQYF. The CDR3 coding sequence is TGTGCCAGCAGTTACTCTGGCTCATCCTACGAGCAGTACTTC.

This clone appeared once. The rearrangement links TRBV15 to TRBJ1-6; D might be TRBD1 (5 bases). CDR3 length equals 15 residues. CDR1 is LNHNV, CDR2 YYDKDF, per germline (reference sequence). V was shortened by 9 bases and J by 0 bases, with 12 bases between the two germline ends. CDR3 amino acids: CATDTGSSYNSPLHF. CDR3 coding DNA: TGTGCCACGGATACAGGCAGCTCCTATAATTCACCCCTCCACTTT.

The chain uses TRBV7-9 and TRBJ2-7; tentative D call: TRBD1 (6 bases). Trimming removed 3 bases from V and 3 bases from J, with 12 bases in between. This CDR3 region has 14 residues. CDR1 and CDR2 from the germline V gene are SEHNR and FQNEAQ (reference sequence). The CDR3 coding sequence is TGTGCCAGCAGCTTTGCAGTACAGGGCTACGAGCAGTACTTC. Residues: CASSFAVQGYEQYF. The variable domain in full, completed from reference TRBV7-9 and TRBJ2-7, reads DTGVSQNPRHKITKRGQNVTFRCDPISEHNRLYWYRQTLGQGPEFLTYFQNEAQLEKSRLLSDRFSAERPKGSFSTLEIQRTEQGDSAMYLCASSFAVQGYEQYFGPGTRLTVT.

This clone was seen a handful of times. Other DNA sequences in the sample encode the same CDR3. The V call is TRBV18, the J call TRBJ2-2, with 10 bases that match TRBD2. From germline, CDR1 is KGHSH and CDR2 LQKENI. V dropped 3 bases and J dropped 5; count of bases not matched to a gene: 3. This CDR3 contains 15 residues. This chain's CDR3 is CASSPQRGGTGELFF. As DNA, the CDR3 is TGTGCCAGCTCACCCCAGCGGGGGGGAACCGGGGAGCTGTTTTTT.

J is TRBJ2-3 and V is TRBV6-2 or TRBV6-3; 7 nucleotides agree with TRBD2. CDR1 is MNHEY and CDR2 is SVGEGT in the germline V gene. J lost 0 bases, V lost 0 bases, and 15 bases had no gene match. The CDR3 length is 20 residues. The CDR3 coding sequence is TGTGCCAGCAGTTACTCGTTCCGAGCTAGCGGCGGATCCAGCACAGATACGCAGTATTTT. This gives the protein CASSYSFRASGGSSTDTQYF.

This clone was counted a few times. The chain employs TRBV2 and TRBJ2-1, with 9 bases matching TRBD2. The length of the CDR3 is 16 residues. CDR1 and CDR2 from the germline V gene are SNHLY and FYNNEI. With 0 bases clipped from V and 4 bases from J, the junction kept 4 bases outside the gene matches. CDR3 residues: CASSEAGREGYNEQFF. The CDR3, as DNA: TGTGCCAGCAGTGAAGCGGGGCGGGAGGGGTACAATGAGCAGTTCTTC.

This rearrangement joins TRBV7-9 to TRBJ2-3, with a weak D call TRBD2 (5 bases). Trimming stripped 5 bases from V and 5 bases from J, with 11 bases between. The CDR3 is made up of 13 amino acids. CDR1 is SEHNR and CDR2 is FQNEAQ in the germline V gene (reference sequence). The CDR3 DNA reads TGTGCCAGCAGCGACTCTGGAGGAGATACGCAGTATTTT. Translation gives CASSDSGGDTQYF.

V is TRBV10-3 and J is TRBJ1-1; D not certain. Germline V lookup: CDR1 ENHRY, CDR2 SYGVKD. Trimming stripped 3 bases from V and 1 base from J, with 9 bases between. The CDR3 length is 14 residues. This CDR3 reads CAISEVQKNTEAFF. The CDR3 nucleotides read TGTGCCATCAGTGAAGTACAAAAGAACACTGAAGCTTTCTTT.

This clone was detected only once. The rearrangement uses TRBV7-2 and TRBJ2-3; possibly TRBD1 for D (6 bases). Looked up from germline, CDR1 is SGHTA and CDR2 is FQGNSA. This CDR3 region has 16 residues. V was cut by 2 bases and J by 0 bases, with 12 bases left in between. The CDR3 bases are TGTGCCAGCAGCTTACGCCGGGACACCAGCACAGATACGCAGTATTTT. As protein: CASSLRRDTSTDTQYF.

This chain uses TRBV5-6 with TRBJ1-4; D unresolved. With 1 base removed from V and 0 bases from J, the gap between germline ends came to 4 bases. The CDR3 contains 14 residues. Looked up from germline, CDR1 is SGHDT and CDR2 is YYEEEE. CDR3 sequence reads: CASSLSATNEKLFF. The CDR3 DNA follows: TGTGCCAGCAGCTTGTCTGCAACTAATGAAAAACTGTTTTTT.

This chain links TRBV5-6 with TRBJ2-7; no definite D call. Trimming shortened V by 1 base and J by 2 bases, and 10 bases separated the two germline ends. The length of the CDR3 is 14 residues. Germline loops: CDR1 SGHDT, CDR2 YYEEEE. CDR3 DNA: TGTGCCAGCAGCTTGTCGAGAGCTACCTACGAGCAGTACTTC. It translates to CASSLSRATYEQYF. Full variable domain (missing parts from reference TRBV5-6 and TRBJ2-7): DAGVTQSPTHLIKTRGQQVTLRCSPKSGHDTVSWYQQALGQGPQFIFQYYEEEERQRGNFPDRFSGHQFPNYSSELNVNALLLGDSALYLCASSLSRATYEQYFGPGTRLTVT.

V gene TRBV11-2 combines with J gene TRBJ2-3; D remains unclear. V was pared by 3 bases and J by 7 bases, with 11 bases between. The CDR3 is 13 amino acids. Germline values: CDR1 SGHAT, CDR2 FQNNGV. The CDR3 sequence: CASSLAHQNTQYF. The CDR3 nucleotides read TGTGCCAGCAGCTTGGCCCATCAGAATACGCAGTATTTT.

J is TRBJ1-1 and V is TRBV6-5; the D is unclear. Germline V gene data show CDR1 as MNHEY and CDR2 as SVGAGI. This CDR3 is built from 12 residues. V lost 0 bases and J 7 bases, leaving 6 bases between the germline ends. CDR3 sequence reads: CASSYSTSEAFF. DNA for the CDR3: TGTGCCAGCAGTTACTCGACTAGTGAAGCTTTCTTT.

The V gene is TRBV30, the J gene TRBJ1-5, with 8 bases identical to TRBD1. With V trimmed by 5 bases and J by 1 base, 1 base remained unmatched. This CDR3 is built from 13 residues. Germline CDR1 and CDR2: GTSNPN and SVGIG (reference sequence). The CDR3 sequence is CAWDRGSNQPQHF. The CDR3 DNA is TGTGCCTGGGACAGGGGAAGCAATCAGCCCCAGCATTTT.

The CDR3 nucleotides are TGTGCCAGCAGCAGCCCCGATTTCTACGAGCAGTACTTC. Its translation: CASSSPDFYEQYF. The chain carries TRBV6-2 or TRBV6-3 and TRBJ2-7; D uncertain. This CDR3 has 13 amino acids. Trimming stripped 6 bases from V and 3 bases from J, with 12 bases between. Looked up from germline, CDR1 is MNHEY and CDR2 is SVGEGT.

This chain connects TRBV24-1 to TRBJ1-4, with D perhaps TRBD1 (5 bases). Germline V gives CDR1 KGHDR, CDR2 SFDVKD. V gave up 9 bases and J gave up 4 bases, with 14 bases separating them. CDR3 length equals 14 residues. This chain's CDR3 is CATASTGDNEKLFF. The CDR3 coding sequence is TGTGCCACCGCCTCCACGGGGGATAATGAAAAACTGTTTTTT.

This chain joins TRBV20-1 and TRBJ1-1; D is unresolved. Per the germline V gene, CDR1 is DFQATT and CDR2 is SNEGSKA (reference sequence). Trimming removed 3 bases at V and 5 bases at J, with 7 bases between. This CDR3 is built from 11 residues. The CDR3 DNA follows: TGCAGTGCTAGGTTGGAGACTGAAGCTTTCTTT. As protein: CSARLETEAFF.

As to this clone: Distinct nucleotide sequences in the sample also encode this CDR3. The chain carries TRBV5-4 and TRBJ2-7; 15 bases agree with TRBD2. Germline values: CDR1 SGHNT, CDR2 YYREEE (reference sequence). The V and J ends lost 3 bases and 4 bases, in that order; junction bases with no gene match: 2. CDR3 length equals 15 residues. CDR3 region: CASSWTSGGAYEQYF. CDR3 bases: TGTGCCAGCAGCTGGACTAGCGGGGGGGCGTACGAGCAGTACTTC.

Notes on this clone: Different DNA sequences within this sample yield the same CDR3. The chain is built from TRBV7-2 and TRBJ2-3; D might be TRBD1 (5 bases). The CDR3 sequence is 13 residues long. Germline assignment: CDR1 SGHTA and CDR2 FQGNSA. V dropped 2 bases and J dropped 6 bases, with 9 bases sitting between them. CDR3 sequence: CASSLSRADTQYF. CDR3 sequence (DNA): TGTGCCAGCAGCTTATCCAGGGCCGATACGCAGTATTTT. The complete variable domain, with remaining parts taken from reference TRBV7-2 and TRBJ2-3, reads GAGVSQSPSNKVTEKGKDVELRCDPISGHTALYWYRQSLGQGLEFLIYFQGNSAPDKSGLPSDRFSAERTGGSVSTLTIQRTQQEDSAVYLCASSLSRADTQYFGPGTRLTVL.

V and J are TRBV6-5 and TRBJ2-7; D not certain. Germline V lookup: CDR1 MNHEY, CDR2 SVGAGI. V lost 6 bases to trimming and J lost 7 bases, with 10 bases between them. This CDR3 comprises 11 residues. The CDR3 sequence: CASSLVTEQYF. CDR3 coding DNA: TGTGCCAGCAGCCTCGTGACAGAGCAGTACTTC.

V and J are TRBV7-2 and TRBJ2-1; 7 bases match TRBD1. V was clipped by 4 bases and J by 7 bases; unmatched bases: 4. This CDR3 region has 13 residues. The germline V gene has CDR1 SGHTA and CDR2 FQGNSA. The CDR3 bases are TGTGCCAGCAGCTCCCACAGGGGAAATGAGCAGTTCTTC. Protein product: CASSSHRGNEQFF. The full variable domain, in which reference TRBV7-2 and TRBJ2-1 provide the parts outside the CDR3, is GAGVSQSPSNKVTEKGKDVELRCDPISGHTALYWYRQSLGQGLEFLIYFQGNSAPDKSGLPSDRFSAERTGGSVSTLTIQRTQQEDSAVYLCASSSHRGNEQFFGPGTRLTVL.

The rearrangement links TRBV5-6 to TRBJ2-1; D is possibly TRBD2 (6 bases). The CDR3 spans 15 residues. Trimming pared 0 bases from V and 7 bases from J, leaving 14 bases between. The germline V gene has CDR1 SGHDT and CDR2 YYEEEE. The CDR3, as DNA: TGTGCCAGCAGCTTGGTCCCCGACGCGGGGAATGAGCAGTTCTTC. The encoded protein is CASSLVPDAGNEQFF.